The sequence of this TCR beta chain was determined in a study of shared clonotypes between healthy human individuals. The wider study: Each donor's CD4 naive and CD4 memory cells filled three plates apiece, CD8 naive two, and CD8 memory one.

The CDR3 is 13 amino acids. Study-wide results and limits: Naive CD4 clonotypes were shared across a few donors at 5% to 6%.

In the original processing: Filtering was not the same, since immunoSEQ gave junction-only sequences without quality scores. Profiling relied on immunoSEQ multiplex PCR, and the TCRdb table lists in-frame clones only, not all of them. V, J and clone size reflect that table, while D and trimming were determined from the DNA. The sample shows about 2.4 million clones, approximately 94% of them seen only once. About this clone: Its specificity is not known.

The chain recombines TRBV21-1 with TRBJ2-2. TRBV21-1 is a recognized pseudogene. The sample consisted of naive CD4+ T cells sorted from blood. Noted subset: CD45RA+ positively selected. This TCR came from a man younger than 35 in good health. The CDR3 nucleotides are TGTGCCAGCAGCAAAGCTGGGGCCGGGGAGCTGTTTTTT. Encoded protein: CASSKAGAGELFF.